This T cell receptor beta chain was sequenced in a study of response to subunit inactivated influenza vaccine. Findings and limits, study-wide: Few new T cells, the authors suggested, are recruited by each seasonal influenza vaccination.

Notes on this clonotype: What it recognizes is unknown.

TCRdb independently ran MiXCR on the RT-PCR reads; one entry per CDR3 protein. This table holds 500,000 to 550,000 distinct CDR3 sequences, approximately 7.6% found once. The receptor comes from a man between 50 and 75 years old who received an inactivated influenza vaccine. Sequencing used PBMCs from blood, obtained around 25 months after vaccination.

CDR3 in DNA: TGTGCCAGCAGCCAAGACAGGGGGCGCAGGGATACGCAGTATTTT. It translates to CASSQDRGRRDTQYF. The chain employs TRBV14 and TRBJ2-3; 8 bases line up with TRBD1. Germline V CDR1 and CDR2: SGHDN, FVKESK. The CDR3 length is 15 residues. V was pared by 0 bases and J by 6 bases, with 5 bases of the junction left unmatched.